The rows below give T cell receptor beta chains drawn from one sample of a study of blood T cell repertoires in COVID-19. Sequenced by immunoSEQ multiplex PCR; TCRdb stores in-frame clones only, minus some. The table shows roughly 250,000 clones, with around 83% occurring only once. The sample comprised peripheral blood. The source is an elderly woman with acute or convalescent COVID-19. Both conserved end residues are part of each CDR3. The D gene is left open where the match is weak. Not all rows give a size; the values are once, few, many and, for expanded clones, a class.

J gene: TRBJ1-6; V gene: TRBV11-2; clone size: .; D gene: .; CDR3 length: 13; CDR3 protein: CASSVVNGSPLHF; CDR3 DNA: TGTGCCAGCAGCGTAGTGAACGGTTCACCCCTCCACTTT
J gene: TRBJ2-5; V gene: TRBV7-3; clone size: .; D gene: TRBD1; CDR3 length: 15; CDR3 protein: CASSLPGTGKETQYF; CDR3 DNA: TGTGCCAGCAGCCTCCCGGGGACAGGGAAGGAGACCCAGTACTTC
J gene: TRBJ1-2; V gene: TRBV6-1; clone size: once; D gene: TRBD1; CDR3 length: 16; CDR3 protein: CASSERQGARGYGYTF; CDR3 DNA: TGTGCCAGCAGTGAAAGGCAGGGGGCGAGAGGGTATGGCTACACCTTC
J gene: TRBJ1-5; V gene: TRBV6-1; clone size: .; D gene: .; CDR3 length: 14; CDR3 protein: CASSEEPQRRPQHF; CDR3 DNA: TGTGCCAGCAGTGAAGAGCCCCAGAGGCGGCCCCAGCATTTT
J gene: TRBJ1-4; V gene: TRBV14; clone size: .; D gene: .; CDR3 length: 17; CDR3 protein: CASSQVGGRGANEKLFF; CDR3 DNA: TGTGCCAGCAGCCAAGTCGGAGGGAGGGGAGCTAATGAAAAACTGTTTTTT
J gene: TRBJ1-5; V gene: TRBV6-6; clone size: few; D gene: .; CDR3 length: 15; CDR3 protein: CASSGVPGGYQPQHF; CDR3 DNA: TGTGCCAGTTCGGGAGTTCCCGGGGGATATCAGCCCCAGCATTTT
J gene: TRBJ1-1; V gene: TRBV28; clone size: .; D gene: TRBD1; CDR3 length: 13; CDR3 protein: CASSSGTGGRAFF; CDR3 DNA: TGTGCCAGCAGTTCAGGGACAGGGGGTCGGGCTTTCTTT
J gene: TRBJ2-5; V gene: TRBV9; clone size: .; D gene: TRBD1; CDR3 length: 17; CDR3 protein: CASSAPPGTAVFLGQYF; CDR3 DNA: TGTGCCAGCAGCGCCCCACCGGGGACAGCTGTTTTCCTCGGTCAGTACTTC
J gene: TRBJ2-4; V gene: TRBV6-1; clone size: .; D gene: .; CDR3 length: 17; CDR3 protein: CASSEQGSGLAKNIQYF; CDR3 DNA: TGTGCCAGCAGTGAACAGGGAAGCGGGCTAGCCAAAAACATTCAGTACTTC
J gene: TRBJ1-4; V gene: TRBV19; clone size: .; D gene: .; CDR3 length: 15; CDR3 protein: CASRDGTPTNEKLFF; CDR3 DNA: TGTGCCAGTCGGGACGGGACACCAACTAATGAAAAACTGTTTTTT
J gene: TRBJ1-1; V gene: TRBV3-1/TRBV3-2; clone size: once; D gene: .; CDR3 length: 14; CDR3 protein: CASSLERRTSPAFF; CDR3 DNA: TGTGCCAGCAGCCTCGAAAGAAGGACTAGCCCGGCTTTCTTT
J gene: TRBJ1-1; V gene: TRBV19; clone size: .; D gene: .; CDR3 length: 14; CDR3 protein: CASSMRSTRTEAFF; CDR3 DNA: TGTGCCAGTAGTATGAGGTCAACAAGAACTGAAGCTTTCTTT
J gene: TRBJ1-1; V gene: TRBV18; clone size: .; D gene: TRBD1; CDR3 length: 14; CDR3 protein: CASSQDRGGTEAFF; CDR3 DNA: TGTGCCAGCTCACAGGACAGGGGGGGGACTGAAGCTTTCTTT